This is a list of T cell receptor beta chains from one sample in a study of cytomegalovirus exposure and HLA in healthy donors. This table comes from immunoSEQ multiplex PCR, and its TCRdb copy is limited to in-frame clones, with some not included. The sample lists about 110,000 clones, less than 80% seen once, with roughly 2.4% in the top ten. Sequences were obtained from PBMCs. Source of these receptors: a woman under 40 in good health and CMV-seronegative. Each CDR3 is given with its conserved first and last residue. D genes are given only for firm matches. The size field is filled for only some rows; it gives once, few, many or a size class.

j_call,d_call,clone_size,v_call,cdr3_aa,cdr3_nt
TRBJ1-2,.,.,TRBV2,CASGEEVNYGYTF,TGTGCCAGCGGAGAGGAGGTTAACTATGGCTACACCTTC
TRBJ2-3,.,.,TRBV4-1,CASSQVTGGTDTQYF,TGCGCCAGCAGCCAAGTCACAGGAGGCACAGATACGCAGTATTTT
TRBJ2-1,TRBD2,few,TRBV4-1,CASSQELAGAEQFF,TGCGCCAGCAGCCAAGAACTAGCGGGCGCTGAGCAGTTCTTC
TRBJ2-5,.,.,TRBV27,CASSLSGGVSETQYF,TGTGCCAGCAGTTTATCGGGGGGAGTCTCCGAGACCCAGTACTTC
TRBJ2-7,TRBD1,.,TRBV5-1,CASSLQGGLYEQYF,TGCGCCAGCAGCTTACAAGGGGGCCTATACGAGCAGTACTTC
TRBJ2-5,TRBD2,.,TRBV2,CASSGLAGGKTQYF,TGTGCCAGCAGTGGGCTAGCGGGAGGGAAGACCCAGTACTTC
TRBJ2-7,TRBD1,.,TRBV19,CASRTGTGDPPYEQYF,TGTGCCAGTAGAACCGGGACAGGGGACCCCCCCTACGAGCAGTACTTC
TRBJ1-6,TRBD1,.,TRBV30,CAWRGQGAYSPLHF,TGCGCCTGGAGGGGACAGGGGGCTTATTCACCCCTCCACTTT
TRBJ2-5,TRBD1,.,TRBV28,CASSTAPGQLQETQYF,TGTGCCAGCAGCACCGCCCCGGGACAGCTCCAAGAGACCCAGTACTTC
TRBJ2-6,.,few,TRBV19,CASSSPPGSPLSGANVLTF,TGTGCCAGTAGCTCCCCGCCAGGGTCCCCTCTCTCTGGGGCCAACGTCCTGACTTTC
TRBJ1-3,.,few,TRBV5-1,CASSLGQLSGNTIYF,TGCGCCAGCAGCTTGGGACAGCTCTCTGGAAACACCATATATTTT
TRBJ1-5,.,.,TRBV7-2,CASSSRGNQPQHF,TGTGCCAGCAGTTCAAGAGGTAATCAGCCCCAGCATTTT
TRBJ1-2,.,.,TRBV6-1,CASSETRDSMSDGYTF,TGTGCCAGCAGTGAAACCCGGGACTCAATGAGCGATGGCTACACCTTC
TRBJ2-1,.,.,TRBV28,CASTWTTVSYNEQFF,TGTGCCAGCACCTGGACTACTGTCTCCTACAATGAGCAGTTCTTC
TRBJ2-5,.,.,TRBV29-1,CSVGLVRQETQYF,TGCAGCGTTGGACTAGTCCGACAAGAGACCCAGTACTTC
TRBJ2-2,.,.,TRBV2,CASSVGGVGELFF,TGTGCCAGCAGTGTAGGAGGGGTCGGGGAGCTGTTTTTT
TRBJ2-2,TRBD2,.,TRBV7-2,CASSRTSVTGELFF,TGTGCCAGCAGCCGGACTAGCGTAACCGGGGAGCTGTTTTTT
TRBJ2-2,.,.,TRBV1,CTSSQDFGSNTGELFF,TGCACCAGCAGCCAAGATTTCGGTTCGAACACCGGGGAGCTGTTTTTT
TRBJ2-1,.,.,TRBV2,CASRAPGGLHNEQFF,TGTGCCAGCAGAGCACCAGGGGGACTTCACAATGAGCAGTTCTTC
TRBJ1-3,.,few,TRBV9,CASSVSPTVSGNTIYF,TGTGCCAGCAGCGTATCCCCTACAGTGTCTGGAAACACCATATATTTT
TRBJ2-1,.,.,TRBV5-1,CASSPDTSAKSFNEQFF,TGCGCCAGCAGCCCGGATACAAGCGCGAAGTCTTTCAATGAGCAGTTCTTC
TRBJ1-1,TRBD1,few,TRBV5-1,CASSLGGQAEAFF,TGCGCCAGCAGCTTGGGGGGACAGGCTGAAGCTTTCTTT
TRBJ1-6,TRBD1,.,TRBV30,CACRDSSSYNSPLHF,TGTGCCTGCCGGGACAGTAGCTCCTATAATTCACCCCTCCACTTT
TRBJ1-4,TRBD1,.,TRBV6-1,CASTKGQGDEKLFF,TGTGCCAGCACCAAAGGACAGGGAGACGAAAAACTGTTTTTT
TRBJ1-2,.,once,TRBV19,CASSIVGGRAGYGYTF,TGTGCCAGTAGTATAGTTGGCGGCAGGGCAGGATATGGCTACACCTTC
TRBJ2-7,TRBD2,few,TRBV7-9,CASSLGQPGLATYEQYF,TGTGCCAGCAGCTTGGGGCAACCGGGACTAGCAACCTACGAGCAGTACTTC
TRBJ1-2,TRBD1,.,TRBV28,CASSFVRGIDRGSYTF,TGTGCCAGCAGTTTTGTCCGAGGGATAGACAGGGGCAGCTACACCTTC
TRBJ1-1,.,once,TRBV7-9,CASSWKRRGAEAFF,TGTGCCAGCAGCTGGAAACGACGGGGGGCTGAAGCTTTCTTT
TRBJ1-2,TRBD1,.,TRBV15,CATSARQGPYGYTF,TGTGCCACCAGCGCACGACAGGGACCCTATGGCTACACCTTC
TRBJ2-2,.,.,TRBV12-5,CASGLVLMGANTGELFF,TGTGCTAGTGGTTTGGTACTTATGGGAGCGAACACCGGGGAGCTGTTTTTT
TRBJ1-5,.,.,TRBV7-8,CASSPFQGQQPQHF,TGTGCCAGCAGCCCATTCCAGGGACAACAGCCCCAGCATTTT
TRBJ2-2,TRBD2,.,TRBV14,CASSQGRGAGELFF,TGTGCCAGCAGCCAAGGTCGGGGGGCCGGGGAGCTGTTTTTT
TRBJ2-5,.,.,TRBV5-4,CASSLDRTIQETQYF,TGTGCCAGCAGCTTGGATCGGACTATACAAGAGACCCAGTACTTC
TRBJ2-5,TRBD2,once,TRBV15,CATSRVLPGGETQYF,TGTGCCACCAGCAGAGTATTGCCGGGAGGAGAGACCCAGTACTTC
TRBJ2-7,TRBD2,.,TRBV29-1,CSVEGVLAGVTYEQYF,TGCAGCGTTGAGGGAGTCCTAGCGGGAGTAACCTACGAGCAGTACTTC
TRBJ1-4,.,.,TRBV7-9,CASSLSPQANEKLFF,TGTGCCAGCAGCTTATCCCCACAGGCTAATGAAAAACTGTTTTTT
TRBJ2-7,TRBD2,few,TRBV4-3,CASSPGGENLSYEQYF,TGCGCCAGCAGCCCGGGGGGGGAAAACTTATCCTACGAGCAGTACTTC
TRBJ2-7,.,few,TRBV7-2,CASSFGGSRLSEQYF,TGTGCCAGCAGCTTTGGTGGTTCTAGACTTTCCGAGCAGTACTTC
TRBJ2-3,.,.,TRBV2,CASSEGLAYSTDTQYF,TGTGCCAGCAGTGAGGGGCTAGCGTACAGCACAGATACGCAGTATTTT
TRBJ2-1,.,once,TRBV11-2,CASSQRGNEQFF,TGTGCCAGCAGCCAGAGGGGGAATGAGCAGTTCTTC
TRBJ2-7,.,few,TRBV9,CASSVAPLADYEQYF,TGTGCCAGCAGCGTAGCCCCACTAGCTGACTACGAGCAGTACTTC
TRBJ2-5,TRBD2,few,TRBV6-1,CASATSAAQETQYF,TGTGCCAGCGCAACTAGCGCCGCCCAAGAGACCCAGTACTTC
TRBJ2-1,TRBD2,.,TRBV10-2,CASTTSGSRGYNEQFF,TGCGCCAGCACGACTAGCGGGAGTAGAGGCTACAATGAGCAGTTCTTC
TRBJ2-7,TRBD1,.,TRBV7-9,CASSSPPRTGAYEQYF,TGTGCCAGCAGCTCCCCCCCAAGGACAGGAGCCTACGAGCAGTACTTC
TRBJ1-5,.,.,TRBV7-2,CASSQDLNQPQHF,TGTGCCAGCAGCCAGGATCTCAATCAGCCCCAGCATTTT